Listed here are 13 T cell receptor beta chains from one sample, sequenced in a study of OX40 agonist ivuxolimab in advanced cancers. Method: immunoSEQ multiplex PCR; TCRdb's copy keeps in-frame clones and lacks some. In the table there are 77,000 or so clones, under 95% of which are singletons. The material sequenced was CD4+ or CD8+ T cells sorted from blood, taken in a trial of the OX40 agonist ivuxolimab. These receptors were obtained from an adult with an advanced solid tumor such as melanoma, head and neck, liver or kidney cancer.

This clone was picked up one time. The rearrangement joins TRBV9 to TRBJ2-5, with D perhaps given as TRBD1 or TRBD2 (5 bases each). Trimming stripped 4 bases from V and 11 bases from J, with 24 bases between. The CDR3 length is 15 residues. Germline V gives CDR1 SGDLS, CDR2 YYNGEE. This CDR3 reads CASSPRVVGGIEQYF. Here the CDR3 DNA reads TGTGCCAGCAGCCCTCGCGTAGTTGGGGGAATAGAGCAGTACTTC.

Comments on this clone: Other DNA variants within this sample encode the same CDR3. This chain connects TRBV18 to TRBJ2-3; D unresolved. Trimming took off 0 bases at V and 3 bases at J, with 4 bases between the two ends. Germline CDR1 is KGHSH and CDR2 is LQKENI. The CDR3 covers 13 residues. CDR3 in amino acids: CASSPPGTDTQYF. CDR3 bases: TGTGCCAGCTCACCACCGGGTACAGATACGCAGTATTTT. The full variable domain, with the rest looked up from reference TRBV18 and TRBJ2-3, is NAGVMQNPRHLVRRRGQEARLRCSPMKGHSHVYWYRQLPEEGLKFMVYLQKENIIDESGMPKERFSAEFPKEGPSILRIQQVVRGDSAAYFCASSPPGTDTQYFGPGTRLTVL.

V and J are TRBV28 and TRBJ1-4, with D tentatively TRBD1 (6 bases). The V end lost 3 bases, the J end lost 3 bases, and 14 bases lay between the germline ends. This CDR3 comprises 16 residues. Germline V lookup: CDR1 MDHEN, CDR2 SYDVKM. CDR3 in amino acids: CASSFRGAPANEKLFF. The CDR3 region has the DNA TGTGCCAGCAGTTTCCGGGGGGCGCCGGCTAATGAAAAACTGTTTTTT. The full variable domain, its missing parts supplied by reference TRBV28 and TRBJ1-4, is DVKVTQSSRYLVKRTGEKVFLECVQDMDHENMFWYRQDPGLGLRLIYFSYDVKMKEKGDIPEGYSVSREKKERFSLILESASTNQTSMYLCASSFRGAPANEKLFFGSGTQLSVL.

The V gene is TRBV5-1, the J gene TRBJ2-5; TRBD1 agrees at 8 bases. Per germline, CDR1 SGHRS and CDR2 YFSETQ. V trimming: 6 bases; J trimming: 1 base; junction bases outside the gene matches: 8. The CDR3 runs to 15 residues. This CDR3 reads CASTSAGTGQETQYF. CDR3 coding DNA: TGCGCCAGCACGTCCGCTGGGACAGGCCAAGAGACCCAGTACTTC.

The V gene is TRBV28, the J gene TRBJ1-1; the D is unclear. This CDR3 comprises 13 residues. The V gene's germline CDR1 is MDHEN and CDR2 SYDVKM. V lost 2 bases to trimming and J lost 8 bases, with 12 bases between them. The CDR3 region has the DNA TGTGCCAGCAGTTTAAATAAAGGGTCGGAAGCTTTCTTT. It encodes CASSLNKGSEAFF.

This clone was picked up one time. The rearrangement joins TRBV25-1 to TRBJ2-1, with D unclear. This CDR3 is built from 15 residues. V was trimmed by 7 bases and J by 4 bases, leaving 17 bases between them. CDR1 MGHDK and CDR2 SYGVNS come from the germline V gene. CDR3 nucleotide sequence: TGTGCCAGCACACAAACCCTGCTGGGGTACAATGAGCAGTTCTTC. Its translation: CASTQTLLGYNEQFF.

This chain uses TRBV28 with TRBJ1-5, with TRBD1 identical over 9 bases. The CDR3 runs 14 residues. Germline lookup yields CDR1 MDHEN and CDR2 SYDVKM. The ends lost 5 bases at V and 2 bases at J; junction bases unmatched: 1. This CDR3 is CASSRTGGNQPQHF. CDR3 nucleotide sequence: TGTGCCAGCAGTCGGACAGGGGGCAATCAGCCCCAGCATTTT.

J is TRBJ2-7 and V is TRBV5-4; 8 bases fit TRBD1. CDR1 and CDR2 from the germline V gene are SGHNT and YYREEE (reference sequence). Trimming took 1 base from V and 3 from J; bases not matched to a gene: 6. The CDR3 spans 15 residues. The CDR3, as DNA: TGTGCCAGCAGCTTGAGTCAGGGGGCGGACTACGAGCAGTACTTC. It is translated as CASSLSQGADYEQYF.

The chain is built from TRBV7-2 and TRBJ2-6; D is ambiguous. This CDR3 has 16 residues. V was trimmed by 4 bases and J by 0 bases, leaving 10 bases between them. In germline, CDR1 is SGHTA, CDR2 FQGNSA. The CDR3 sequence: CASSWIAASGANVLTF. CDR3 bases: TGTGCCAGCAGCTGGATTGCAGCCTCTGGGGCCAACGTCCTGACTTTC.

The chain joins TRBV7-3 to TRBJ1-6; no firm D call. Trimming pared 5 bases from V and 6 bases from J, leaving 5 bases between. Per germline, CDR1 SGHTA and CDR2 FQGTGA. The CDR3 is 12 residues long. The chain's CDR3 is CASSLSNSPLHF. The CDR3 DNA sequence: TGTGCCAGCAGCCTCAGTAATTCACCCCTCCACTTT. Supplemented by reference TRBV7-3 and TRBJ1-6, the full variable domain reads GAGVSQTPSNKVTEKGKYVELRCDPISGHTALYWYRQSLGQGPEFLIYFQGTGAADDSGLPNDRFFAVRPEGSVSTLKIQRTERGDSAVYLCASSLSNSPLHFGNGTRLTVT.

The chain uses TRBV5-1 and TRBJ2-1; 15 nucleotides agree with TRBD2. The CDR3 is 18 amino acids. CDR1 and CDR2 (germline): SGHRS, YFSETQ. Germline trimming cut 0 bases from V and 8 bases from J; bases unmatched to any gene: 9. Here the CDR3 reads CASSLAAWTSGGADEQFF. The CDR3 DNA reads TGCGCCAGCAGCTTGGCCGCCTGGACTAGCGGGGGGGCCGATGAGCAGTTCTTC.

The chain employs TRBV30 and TRBJ2-5; D possibly corresponds to TRBD1 (6 bases). The V end was cut by 0 bases, the J end by 3 bases, with 11 bases between. The CDR3 spans 14 residues. The germline V gene encodes CDR1 GTSNPN and CDR2 SVGIG (reference sequence). The DNA of the CDR3 is TGTGCCTGGAGTGTGTTAAGGGGGAAAGAGACCCAGTACTTC. Protein: CAWSVLRGKETQYF.

V is TRBV4-2 and J is TRBJ2-2; tentatively, D is TRBD1 (6 bases). This CDR3 region has 15 residues. CDR1 and CDR2 (germline): LGHNA, YNFKEQ. Trimming pared 1 base from V and 5 bases from J, leaving 11 bases between. For the CDR3, the DNA is TGTGCCAGCAGCCAAGTCAGGGGTGGGACCGGGGAGCTGTTTTTT. This encodes CASSQVRGGTGELFF.